What follows are 23 T cell receptor beta chains derived from one specimen sequenced in a study of regulatory T cells in long-lasting Graves disease. The time point: newly diagnosed GD, antithyroid drugs for less than 3 months. Scientists built the TCR library using RNA that was extracted from PBMCs. For TCR beta, libraries came from iRepertoire HTBI primers and Arm-PCR of CDR3 regions. In TCRdb, the multiplex PCR reads were re-called with MiXCR into one record per CDR3 protein. The sample has 440,000 or so distinct CDR3 sequences, roughly 17% seen once. The data were also submitted as part of a second study, on T cells in Graves' hyperthyroidism and ophthalmopathy.

The source material was peripheral blood mononuclear cells (PBMCs), sampled at new diagnosis, from a patient treated with antithyroid drugs. The source is a woman younger than 45 with Graves disease.

This clonotype was seen a handful of times. The genes are TRBV3-1 and TRBJ2-4, with TRBD2 identical over 9 bases. Unmatched junction bases numbered 9, after V lost 6 bases and J lost 3 bases. Germline V gene sequence: CDR1 LGHDT, CDR2 YNNKEL (reference sequence). The CDR3 is 16 amino acids. CDR3 sequence reads: CASSRIAGVVKNIQYF. DNA for the CDR3: TGTGCCAGCAGTCGAATAGCGGGAGTGGTCAAAAACATTCAGTACTTC.

This clonotype was observed a few times. V is TRBV12-3 or TRBV12-4 and J is TRBJ2-7; D ambiguous. Between the trimmed V and J ends, which lost 0 bases and 9 bases, there was a span of 9 bases. This CDR3 is 12 amino acids long. The CDR3 region has the DNA TGTGCCAGCAGTTTAGCAAGGGTCGGGCAGTACTTC. Its translation is CASSLARVGQYF.

This clonotype was recorded at least ten times. V usage is TRBV12-3 or TRBV12-4 and J usage is TRBJ2-5; 7 bases line up with TRBD1. With V trimmed by 6 bases and J by 2 bases, 9 bases remained unmatched. This CDR3 spans 15 amino acids. CDR3 in DNA: TGTGCCAGCAGCTTTGGGACAGTAAAGCAAGAGACCCAGTACTTC. This codes for CASSFGTVKQETQYF.

This clonotype was seen at least ten times. This chain links TRBV29-1 with TRBJ2-3; a possible D gene is TRBD2 (5 bases). This CDR3 has 16 residues. Germline CDR1 and CDR2: SQVTM and ANQGSEA. V lost 0 bases, J lost 0 bases, and 13 bases lay in between. The CDR3 bases are TGCAGCGTTGAAGACGTGGAGCGGACTAGCACAGATACGCAGTATTTT. As protein: CSVEDVERTSTDTQYF.

V and J are TRBV29-1 and TRBJ1-2; tentatively, D is TRBD1 (5 bases). V lost 4 bases, J lost 8 bases, and 17 bases lay in between. The germline V gene encodes CDR1 SQVTM and CDR2 ANQGSEA. CDR3 length: 13 amino acids. The CDR3 is CSVGGRVGEGYTF. The CDR3, as DNA: TGCAGCGTTGGCGGCAGGGTCGGCGAGGGCTACACCTTC.

This clonotype has a count of ten or more. The chain combines TRBV30 with TRBJ2-3, with 7 nucleotides matching TRBD1. The length of the CDR3 is 14 residues. Trimming cost V 4 bases and J 6 bases; bases outside gene matches: 10. Germline CDR1 is GTSNPN and CDR2 is SVGIG (reference sequence). The CDR3 DNA reads as TGTGCCTGGAATGGACCGACAGGGCGGGATACGCAGTATTTT. Its translation is CAWNGPTGRDTQYF.

This clonotype occurred many times. V usage is TRBV28 and J usage is TRBJ1-5; TRBD1 agrees at 7 bases. The V gene end was trimmed by 5 bases and the J gene end by 4 bases; junction bases not matched to a gene: 11. This CDR3 contains 16 residues. CDR1 is MDHEN and CDR2 is SYDVKM in the germline V gene. The CDR3 loop reads CASSNFNRGGNQPQHF. CDR3 in DNA: TGTGCCAGCAGTAACTTCAACAGGGGAGGAAATCAGCCCCAGCATTTT.

This clonotype occurred many times. This chain joins TRBV11-3 and TRBJ2-7, with TRBD1 matching 8 bases. The CDR3 totals 14 residues. Germline CDR1 is SGHNT and CDR2 is YENEEA. Losses at the gene ends were 4 bases for V and 2 bases for J; bases not matched to a gene: 4. In nucleotides, the CDR3 is TGTGCCAGCAGCTGGGGGACAGGACCCTACGAGCAGTACTTC. Translated, it gives CASSWGTGPYEQYF.

This clonotype has only a few counts. This chain connects TRBV6-4 to TRBJ2-3; maybe TRBD2 (6 bases). The germline V gene has CDR1 MRHNA and CDR2 SNTAGT. This CDR3 has 14 residues. V gave up 6 bases and J gave up 7 bases, with 17 bases separating them. CDR3 sequence reads: CASSLPSGSNTQYF. The CDR3 bases are TGTGCCAGCAGCCTTCCGAGCGGGTCGAATACGCAGTATTTT.

Many counts were recorded for this clonotype. The chain joins TRBV5-1 to TRBJ1-3, with a tentative D call TRBD1 (6 bases). The CDR3 is 17 amino acids. Trimming took off 0 bases at V and 2 bases at J, with 15 bases between the two ends. Per germline, CDR1 SGHRS and CDR2 YFSETQ. The CDR3: CASSLAIDGTPGNTIYF. In DNA form, the CDR3 reads TGCGCCAGCAGCTTGGCCATAGATGGGACACCTGGAAACACCATATATTTT. The full variable domain, with the rest looked up from reference TRBV5-1 and TRBJ1-3, is KAGVTQTPRYLIKTRGQQVTLSCSPISGHRSVSWYQQTPGQGLQFLFEYFSETQRNKGNFPGRFSGRQFSNSRSEMNVSTLELGDSALYLCASSLAIDGTPGNTIYFGEGSWLTVV.

This clonotype was recorded at least ten times. CDR3 loop: CASSLDREYGYTF. In DNA, the CDR3 is TGTGCCAGCAGCCTGGACAGGGAATATGGCTACACCTTC. The V and J genes are TRBV11-2 and TRBJ1-2; 8 nucleotides line up with TRBD1. The CDR3 covers 13 residues. Germline V gives CDR1 SGHAT, CDR2 FQNNGV. V was pared by 5 bases and J by 5 bases, with 4 bases of the junction left unmatched.

This clonotype has at least ten counts. This chain joins TRBV12-3 or TRBV12-4 and TRBJ2-3; a weak D match, TRBD2 (6 bases). CDR3 size: 19 residues. The V end was cut by 10 bases, the J end by 2 bases, with 31 bases between. DNA for the CDR3: TGTGCCATTACCTCCGACCTTTACCCCCGGGACTTGGCCACAGATACGCAGTATTTT. Encoded protein: CAITSDLYPRDLATDTQYF.

J is TRBJ2-2 and V is TRBV9; D remains ambiguous. Trimming left V 0 bases short and J 8 bases short, with 5 bases between. CDR1 and CDR2 (germline): SGDLS, YYNGEE. The CDR3 has 12 amino acids. CDR3 sequence (DNA): TGTGCCAGCAGCGTAGGTGGGGGGGAGCTGTTTTTT. Translation: CASSVGGGELFF. The whole variable domain, remainder taken from reference TRBV9 and TRBJ2-2, is DSGVTQTPKHLITATGQRVTLRCSPRSGDLSVYWYQQSLDQGLQFLIQYYNGEERAKGNILERFSAQQFPDLHSELNLSSLELGDSALYFCASSVGGGELFFGEGSRLTVL.

At least ten counts were recorded for this clonotype. CDR3 sequence (DNA): TGTGCCAGCAGTAGAAGCTCCTACGAGCAGTACTTC. Its protein is CASSRSSYEQYF. The genes are TRBV3-1 and TRBJ2-7; D gene unclear. Trimming left V 6 bases short and J 0 bases short, with 6 bases between. This CDR3 is built from 12 residues. CDR1 is LGHDT and CDR2 is YNNKEL in the germline V gene (reference sequence).

This clonotype was seen repeatedly, ten times or more. The chain has TRBV18 and TRBJ2-2; D gene ambiguous. With 3 bases removed from V and 3 bases from J, the gap between germline ends came to 11 bases. Germline CDR1 is KGHSH and CDR2 is LQKENI. The CDR3 has 15 amino acids. DNA of the CDR3: TGTGCCAGCTCACCCTTGACAAAACACACCGGGGAGCTGTTTTTT. Translating gives CASSPLTKHTGELFF.

This clonotype showed up many times. The J gene is TRBJ1-1, the V gene TRBV5-1, with D perhaps TRBD1 (6 bases). V dropped 0 bases and J dropped 5 bases, with 11 bases sitting between them. This CDR3 has 14 residues. Germline lookup yields CDR1 SGHRS and CDR2 YFSETQ. In DNA form, the CDR3 reads TGCGCCAGCAGCTTGGGCCCAGGGGTAACTGAAGCTTTCTTT. Protein sequence: CASSLGPGVTEAFF.

To note about this clonotype: A read error may be the cause here, since a much bigger clone is one base away. The chain combines TRBV30 with TRBJ2-7; 7 nucleotides agree with TRBD2. Germline CDR1 and CDR2: GTSNPN and SVGIG (reference sequence). The CDR3 loop spans 13 amino acids. The V and J ends lost 5 bases and 6 bases, in that order; junction bases with no gene match: 10. DNA of the CDR3: TGTGCCTGGGGTTCTGGCGGGAGTGGCGAGCAGTACTTC. Its protein product is CAWGSGGSGEQYF.

This clonotype was seen more than once but under ten times. This sequence joins TRBV7-2 and TRBJ2-6; D is unresolved. This CDR3 comprises 17 residues. The V gene's germline CDR1 is SGHTA and CDR2 FQGNSA. V gave up 3 bases and J gave up 0 bases, with 12 bases separating them. The CDR3 protein is CASSFTTTGSGANVLTF. Here the CDR3 DNA reads TGTGCCAGCAGCTTTACGACGACGGGCTCTGGGGCCAACGTCCTGACTTTC. Variable domain in full (rest from reference TRBV7-2 and TRBJ2-6): GAGVSQSPSNKVTEKGKDVELRCDPISGHTALYWYRQSLGQGLEFLIYFQGNSAPDKSGLPSDRFSAERTGGSVSTLTIQRTQQEDSAVYLCASSFTTTGSGANVLTFGAGSRLTVL.

The chain recombines TRBV12-3 or TRBV12-4 with TRBJ2-1; 8 bases align to TRBD1. The CDR3 is 17 amino acids. J gave up 7 bases and V 6 bases, and 17 bases lay outside the gene matches. CDR3 bases: TGTGCCAGCAGCTCAACCGTCAGGGGGCAGGGGACGAATGAGCAGTTCTTC. Protein: CASSSTVRGQGTNEQFF.

The chain recombines TRBV10-1 with TRBJ2-2; D not resolved. Germline loops: CDR1 WNHNN, CDR2 SYGVQD (reference sequence). V was pared by 0 bases and J by 6 bases, with 5 bases between. The CDR3 runs to 13 residues. The CDR3 DNA reads as TGCGCCAGCAGTGAGTCTGGGGCCGGGGAGCTGTTTTTT. This codes for CASSESGAGELFF.

Many counts were recorded for this clonotype. The CDR3 is CAINRGAEDGYTF. CDR3 bases: TGTGCCATCAATCGGGGGGCAGAAGATGGCTACACCTTC. V gene TRBV10-3 combines with J gene TRBJ1-2; maybe TRBD1 (6 bases). Deletions cut 7 bases from V and 6 bases from J, with 15 bases between. Germline V gene sequence: CDR1 ENHRY, CDR2 SYGVKD. The CDR3 covers 13 residues.

There are many counts of this clonotype. This sequence joins TRBV11-2 and TRBJ2-3; 8 nucleotides align to TRBD2. The CDR3 has 13 residues. CDR1 and CDR2 (germline): SGHAT, FQNNGV. Trimming removed 0 bases from V and 9 bases from J; junction bases left unmatched: 2. The CDR3 DNA reads TGTGCCAGCAGCTTAGATCAGCGGGGGACGCAGTATTTT. It is translated as CASSLDQRGTQYF.

Details on this clonotype: A read error is possible here, since a much larger clone lies one base away. The chain uses TRBV5-1 and TRBJ2-2; possible D gene TRBD2, 5 bases. Germline V lookup: CDR1 SGHRS, CDR2 YFSETQ. Trimming pared 7 bases from V and 3 bases from J, leaving 16 bases between. The CDR3 is 15 residues long. DNA of the CDR3: TGCGCCAGCGGCCCCTTCGGGGAAGACACCGGGGAGCTGTTTTTT. Residues: CASGPFGEDTGELFF.